The following is a T cell receptor (beta chain) sequence with its context. Its antigen has not been determined. Base qualities are not recorded, but no much larger clone differs from it by a single base. The donors were healthy, HIV-negative adults who had no recently reported acute infections or vaccinations. All donors were Caucasian adults living in Nashville, Tennessee, USA. CD4+ T cells were enriched by magnetic negative selection, after which naive cells were positively selected on CD45RA and the negative fraction was taken as the memory subset. After blood collection by leukapheresis, PBMCs were isolated using Ficoll-Histopaque density gradient centrifugation and then cryopreserved in the vapor phase of liquid nitrogen. Analytical flow cytometry was used to check the purity and quantity of every magnetically sorted T cell population. Each sorted fraction had its genomic DNA isolated and then quantified by UV absorbance on a Nanodrop 2000c.

Using the deep immunoSEQ assay, TCR CDR3 regions were amplified from genomic DNA by multiplex PCR. Genomic DNA extracted from each cell subset was distributed evenly over all wells of several immunoSEQ 96-well plates, and each plate served as one replicate. For sorted subsets, 200 to 250 ng genomic DNA, equal to 30,000 to 35,000 T cell genomes, was loaded into each replicate PCR. The purified libraries were quantified using a Qubit 3.0 fluorometer, sized with a Bioanalyzer 2100, and then quantified again using the KAPA Library Quantification kit. Every immunoSEQ 96-well plate was sequenced on a separate single-read 150-cycle Illumina NextSeq 550 flow cell. In the paper's pipeline: Because only junctional sequences without quality scores were contained in the immunoSEQ output, filtering matching that applied to full-length reads could not be performed. Sequences were annotated with PyIR, a Python wrapper for IgBLAST v1.9, and V/J genes and CDR3 were assigned using IMGT germline references. Reads with weak V/J assignments (E-value above 1e-6), missing CDR3, stop codons, out-of-frame junctions, or ambiguous translated residues were removed. V3J clonotypes were defined as sequences sharing the same inferred V gene, J gene, and CDR3 amino acid sequence. Percentage overlap between repertoires was computed as shared unique clonotypes divided by the size of the smaller repertoire. Repertoire richness was assessed with RTK rarefaction, the Chao1 estimator, and Recon v2.1 estimates of unobserved clonotypes. Generation probabilities for all TCRbeta clonotypes obtained by the gDNA method from a handful of donors were computed using OLGA. TCRdb stores this immuneACCESS table with in-frame sequences only. Part of the clones is absent; in the studies checked, under half of the shortfall reflects unresolved V genes, and no reason is known for the rest. V, J and clone size derive from that table, while D and trimming were established from the DNA sequence. For this sample the table gives about 960,000 clones, of which 70% to 85% were detected only once. The top ten clonotypes cover about 1.5% of the sample.

The data stem from a study of shared clonotypes between healthy human individuals (dated by TCRdb to the early 2020s). Some background on the complete study: The cohort included three men and a couple of women between 18 and 49 years of age. Each donor's leukapheresis produced roughly between about 0.9 and 9.5 billion PBMCs. To estimate repertoire size and how much clonotypes are shared between individuals, the study performed deep sequencing of blood TCR repertoires from about five healthy adults. To increase sequencing depth and limit assay-specific biases, different laboratories used diverse techniques to prepare libraries and sequence TCR repertoires. For each donor, CD4 naive and CD4 memory were each run on three plates, CD8 naive on two plates, and CD8 memory on one plate.

For CDR1 and CDR2, the germline V gene lists SNHLY and FYNNEI. V and J lose 0 bases and 3 bases, and a span of 8 bases separates them. The CDR3 goes from the cysteine to the phenylalanine over 15 residues. Just the 45-base CDR3 DNA is kept, in frame starting at base 1. Study-level results and caveats: Across a handful of donors, 5% to 6% of naive CD4, approximately 3.6% of naive CD8, 2.3% of memory CD4, and under 0.45% of memory CD8 clonotypes were shared. Pairwise subsampling indicated that sequencing depth was expected to affect the degree of clonotype sharing among donors. The genetic and exposure-history diversity represented was limited by the small number of donors. Only blood was sampled, and tissue TCR repertoires likely differ from those in blood. Estimated clonotype richness was generally larger for naive than for memory subsets. Even with the large sequencing depth, rarefaction of the sorted-subset datasets indicated that sequencing was incomplete. Higher generation probabilities were observed for clonotypes shared by all four sorted-subset donors than for non-shared clonotypes.

This clonotype was sampled from a young man in good health. The sample taken for sequencing was memory CD4+ T cells sorted from blood. The sample's cell subset or site label, in plain terms: CD45RA-negative fraction. Recombination connected TRBV2 to TRBJ2-2; the D gene is unclear. The CDR3: CASSEALRDTGELFF. The nucleotides are TGTGCCAGCAGTGAAGCGCTTCGAGACACCGGGGAGCTGTTTTTT.